This TCR beta chain was recorded in a study of neurological immune-mediated disorders. This clonotype was counted ten times or more. Antigen specificity is unknown. Sample time point: longitudinal time-point 3. Preparation of the unsorted libraries drew on 2 million PBMCs stored at -80 C. Germline V CDR1 and CDR2: SGHRS, YFSETQ. Trimming removed 0 bases from V and 0 bases from J, with 7 bases in between. The CDR3 has 15 amino acids. TCRdb reprocessed the 5' RACE reads with MiXCR, giving one entry per CDR3 protein. The sample holds 85,000 to 110,000 distinct CDR3 sequences, 9.5% to 14% seen once. Overall study results and limits: None of the CDR3 amino acid sequences found in expanded clones was shared across subjects. This suggests that the TCR-beta repertoires were private in all groups.

The gene calls are TRBV5-1 and TRBJ2-1; unclear D gene. This clonotype originated in a female donor with HTLV-1-associated myelopathy (HAM/TSP). Specimen: PBMCs. CDR3 nucleotides: TGCGCCAGCAGCTTGGATGTGAGCTCCTACAATGAGCAGTTCTTC. Its translation: CASSLDVSSYNEQFF.